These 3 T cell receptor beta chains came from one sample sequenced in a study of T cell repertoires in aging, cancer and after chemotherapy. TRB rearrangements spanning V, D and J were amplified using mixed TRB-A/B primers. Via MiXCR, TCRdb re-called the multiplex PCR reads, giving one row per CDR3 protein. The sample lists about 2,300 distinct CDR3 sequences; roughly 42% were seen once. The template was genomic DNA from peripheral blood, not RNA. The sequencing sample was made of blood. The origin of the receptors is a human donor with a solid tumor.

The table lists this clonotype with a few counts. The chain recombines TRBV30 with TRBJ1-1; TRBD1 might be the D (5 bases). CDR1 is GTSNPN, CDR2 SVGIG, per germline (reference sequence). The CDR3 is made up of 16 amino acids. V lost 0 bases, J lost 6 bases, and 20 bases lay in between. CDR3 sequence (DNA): TGTGCCTGGAGTGTTGGGCAGGGAGCTGGGGGGGCTGAAGCTTTCTTT. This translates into CAWSVGQGAGGAEAFF.

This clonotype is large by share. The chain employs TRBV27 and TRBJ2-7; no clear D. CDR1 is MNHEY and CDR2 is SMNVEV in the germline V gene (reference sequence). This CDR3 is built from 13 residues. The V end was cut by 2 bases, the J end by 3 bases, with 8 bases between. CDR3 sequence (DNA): TGTGCCAGCAGTTTAGGAAAGGGCTACGAGCAGTACTTC. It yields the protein CASSLGKGYEQYF.

The CDR3 DNA reads TGTGCCAGCAGTGGAAAATCCATGGGAGTTACGTATGAGCAGTTCTTC. Translation: CASSGKSMGVTYEQFF. The chain couples TRBV6-1 to TRBJ2-1; weak D call: TRBD2 (5 bases). The germline gives CDR1 MNHNS, CDR2 SASEGT. V lost 4 bases and J 8 bases, leaving 21 bases between the germline ends. The CDR3 consists of 16 residues.